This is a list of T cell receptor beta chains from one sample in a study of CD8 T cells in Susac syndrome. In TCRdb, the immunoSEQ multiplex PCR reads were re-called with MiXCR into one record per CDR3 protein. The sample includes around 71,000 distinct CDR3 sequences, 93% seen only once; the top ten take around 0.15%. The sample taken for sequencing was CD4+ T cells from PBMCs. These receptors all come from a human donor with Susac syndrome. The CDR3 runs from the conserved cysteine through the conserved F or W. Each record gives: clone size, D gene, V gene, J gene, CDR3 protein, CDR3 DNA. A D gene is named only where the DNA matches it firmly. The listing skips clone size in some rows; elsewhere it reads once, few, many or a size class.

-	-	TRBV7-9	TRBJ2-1	CASSSPSSYNEQFF	TGTGCCAGCAGCTCCCCGAGCTCCTACAATGAGCAGTTCTTC
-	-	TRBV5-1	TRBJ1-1	CASSRATGEAFF	TGCGCCAGCAGCCGGGCGACAGGAGAAGCTTTCTTT
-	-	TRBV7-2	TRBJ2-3	CASSSIGRDTQYF	TGTGCCAGCAGCTCCATTGGGAGAGATACGCAGTATTTT
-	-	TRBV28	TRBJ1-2	CASSLTNYGYTF	TGTGCCAGCAGTTTGACGAACTATGGCTACACCTTC
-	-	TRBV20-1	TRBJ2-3	CSARDYGVPDTQYF	TGCAGTGCTAGAGATTACGGCGTTCCAGATACGCAGTATTTT
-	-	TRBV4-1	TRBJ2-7	CASSQAGSGAYEQYF	TGCGCCAGCAGCCAAGCAGGATCAGGGGCCTACGAGCAGTACTTC
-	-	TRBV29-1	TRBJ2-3	CSVDSTDTQYF	TGCAGCGTGGACAGCACAGATACGCAGTATTTT
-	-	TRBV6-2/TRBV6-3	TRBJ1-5	CASTDRSDSMEHF	TGTGCCAGCACCGACCGGTCGGATAGCATGGAGCATTTT
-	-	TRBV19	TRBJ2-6	CASRFFSGANVLTF	TGTGCCAGTAGGTTCTTCTCTGGGGCCAACGTCCTGACTTTC
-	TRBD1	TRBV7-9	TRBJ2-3	CASSYTGDYTDTQYF	TGTGCCAGCAGCTATACAGGGGATTACACAGATACGCAGTATTTT
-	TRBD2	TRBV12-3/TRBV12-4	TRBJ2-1	CASSPRWSGGPLGQFF	TGTGCCAGCAGCCCCCGGTGGAGCGGGGGGCCGTTGGGGCAGTTCTTC
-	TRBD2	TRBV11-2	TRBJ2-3	CASSGAGLAGPSTDTQYF	TGTGCCAGCAGCGGAGCGGGGCTAGCGGGCCCTAGCACAGATACGCAGTATTTT
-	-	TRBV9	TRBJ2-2	CASSGQTNTGELFF	TGTGCCAGCAGCGGACAGACAAACACCGGGGAGCTGTTTTTT
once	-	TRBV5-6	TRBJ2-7	CASGRQGAYEQYF	TGTGCCAGCGGGCGTCAAGGGGCTTACGAGCAGTACTTC
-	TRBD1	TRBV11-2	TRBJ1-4	CASSSRQGHEKLFF	TGTGCCAGCAGCTCCCGACAGGGGCATGAAAAACTGTTTTTT
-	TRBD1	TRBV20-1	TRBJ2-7	CSASGTGGIYEQYF	TGCAGTGCCTCTGGGACAGGGGGAATCTACGAGCAGTACTTC
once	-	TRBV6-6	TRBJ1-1	CASSYSRMLGPEAFF	TGTGCCAGCAGTTACTCGCGAATGCTTGGTCCTGAAGCTTTCTTT
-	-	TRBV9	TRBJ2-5	CASSVGGTGETQYF	TGTGCCAGCAGCGTCGGGGGAACCGGGGAGACCCAGTACTTC
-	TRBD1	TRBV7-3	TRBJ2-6	CASSSKGQDGGANVLTF	TGTGCCAGCAGCTCCAAGGGACAGGACGGTGGGGCCAACGTCCTGACTTTC
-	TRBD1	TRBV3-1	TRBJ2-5	CASSHTTGPETQYF	TGTGCCAGCAGCCATACGACAGGGCCAGAGACCCAGTACTTC
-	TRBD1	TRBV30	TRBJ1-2	CAWSVTGLPANYGYTF	TGTGCCTGGAGTGTGACAGGGCTCCCCGCTAACTATGGCTACACCTTC
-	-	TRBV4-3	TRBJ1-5	CASSQAVARGPQHF	TGCGCCAGCAGCCAAGCCGTAGCTCGGGGGCCCCAGCATTTT
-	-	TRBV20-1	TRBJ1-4	CSARRREVSNEKLFF	TGCAGTGCTAGGAGACGTGAAGTGTCTAACGAAAAACTGTTTTTT
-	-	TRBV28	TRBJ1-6	CASSLADANSPLHF	TGTGCCAGCAGTTTGGCGGACGCCAATTCACCCCTCCACTTT
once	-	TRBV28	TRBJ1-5	CASTPSVVRQPQHF	TGTGCCAGTACCCCTTCCGTGGTCCGGCAGCCCCAGCATTTT
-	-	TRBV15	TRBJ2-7	CATSKGWVTASYEQYF	TGTGCCACCAGCAAGGGGTGGGTAACCGCCTCCTACGAGCAGTACTTC
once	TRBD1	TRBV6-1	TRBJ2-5	CASSQLGTVLGTQYF	TGTGCCAGCAGTCAGCTAGGGACAGTTCTTGGGACCCAGTACTTC
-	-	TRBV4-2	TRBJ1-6	CASSQDWTASYNSPLHF	TGTGCCAGCAGCCAAGATTGGACAGCGTCCTATAATTCACCCCTCCACTTT